A single sample gave rise to the 7 T cell receptor beta chains below, sequenced in a study of cytomegalovirus exposure and HLA in healthy donors. Produced via immunoSEQ multiplex PCR; TCRdb's table is partial and in-frame only. This table has approximately 150,000 clones, around nine tenths appearing once. Sequencing was carried out using PBMCs. All receptors derive from a man aged 18 to 35 in good health and CMV-seropositive.

The chain combines TRBV4-1 with TRBJ2-1; 11 nucleotides align to TRBD2. The junction had 6 bases not matched to a gene; V was cut back by 1 base and J by 4 bases. This CDR3 has 17 amino acids. The V gene's germline CDR1 is MGHRA and CDR2 YSYEKL. Here the CDR3 reads CASSQARTSGPYNEQFF. The CDR3 DNA sequence: TGCGCCAGCAGCCAAGCGAGGACTAGCGGGCCTTACAATGAGCAGTTCTTC.

This clone was seen once. The gene calls are TRBV7-6 and TRBJ2-1, with D maybe TRBD1 (6 bases). The ends were cut back, 6 bases at V and 5 bases at J, with 14 bases in the middle. The CDR3 extends over 14 amino acids. Germline assignment: CDR1 SGHVS and CDR2 FNYEAQ. The CDR3 DNA reads as TGTGCCAGCAGTTATCCGGGACAAGACAATGAGCAGTTCTTC. It encodes CASSYPGQDNEQFF.

The V call is TRBV28, the J call TRBJ2-5, with D perhaps TRBD2 (6 bases). V was pared by 3 bases and J by 5 bases, with 13 bases between. The V gene's germline CDR1 is MDHEN and CDR2 SYDVKM. The CDR3 consists of 14 residues. The CDR3: CASSFAYGSETQYF. The CDR3 DNA sequence: TGTGCCAGCAGTTTCGCGTACGGGAGTGAGACCCAGTACTTC. Supplemented by reference TRBV28 and TRBJ2-5, the full variable domain reads DVKVTQSSRYLVKRTGEKVFLECVQDMDHENMFWYRQDPGLGLRLIYFSYDVKMKEKGDIPEGYSVSREKKERFSLILESASTNQTSMYLCASSFAYGSETQYFGPGTRLLVL.

J is TRBJ2-7 and V is TRBV7-8, with TRBD2 identical over 7 bases. Germline CDR1 reads SGHVS; CDR2 reads FQNEAQ. The CDR3 is 12 amino acids. Germline trimming cut 5 bases from V and 7 bases from J; bases unmatched to any gene: 5. The CDR3 sequence is CASSPGRREQYF. CDR3 sequence (DNA): TGTGCCAGCAGCCCCGGGAGGAGGGAGCAGTACTTC.

The chain is built from TRBV5-6 and TRBJ2-7; D gene ambiguous. This CDR3 has 14 residues. Germline loops: CDR1 SGHDT, CDR2 YYEEEE. V was cut by 1 base and J by 1 base, with 9 bases left in between. DNA for the CDR3: TGTGCCAGCAGCTTGTTACTACCTTCCTACGAGCAGTACTTC. It codes for CASSLLLPSYEQYF.

This chain joins TRBV11-2 and TRBJ2-1; D is perhaps TRBD2 (5 bases). This CDR3 comprises 14 residues. Trimming left V 5 bases short and J 5 bases short, with 13 bases between. Looked up from germline, CDR1 is SGHAT and CDR2 is FQNNGV. The CDR3 nucleotides read TGTGCCAGCAGCAGACTATCTCGGAACAATGAGCAGTTCTTC. It yields the protein CASSRLSRNNEQFF. Supplemented by reference TRBV11-2 and TRBJ2-1, the full variable domain reads EAGVAQSPRYKIIEKRQSVAFWCNPISGHATLYWYQQILGQGPKLLIQFQNNGVVDDSQLPKDRFSAERLKGVDSTLKIQPAKLEDSAVYLCASSRLSRNNEQFFGPGTRLTVL.

The chain couples TRBV9 to TRBJ2-2, with TRBD1 matching over 7 bases. Trimming removed 0 bases from V and 2 bases from J; junction bases left unmatched: 1. Germline V CDR1 and CDR2: SGDLS, YYNGEE. This CDR3 is built from 15 residues. The CDR3 protein is CASSVEGANTGELFF. CDR3 nucleotide sequence: TGTGCCAGCAGCGTAGAGGGGGCCAACACCGGGGAGCTGTTTTTT.